A single sample is the source of the 20 T cell receptor beta chains below, sequenced in a study of cytomegalovirus exposure and HLA in healthy donors. 13 Jbeta primers and 60 Vbeta primers were used for the PCR. The method was immunoSEQ multiplex PCR; TCRdb's version includes in-frame clones alone and lacks a portion of them. The sample yields some 150,000 clones, roughly 77% seen once. Sequenced sample: PBMCs. Receptors originate from a man aged 30 to 45 in good health and CMV-seropositive.

J is TRBJ1-1 and V is TRBV27, with 7 bases identical to TRBD1. There are 14 residues in the CDR3. From germline, CDR1 is MNHEY and CDR2 SMNVEV (reference sequence). V lost 6 bases and J lost 4; bases outside the gene matches: 8. The CDR3 reads CASRTGVGFTEAFF. As DNA, the CDR3 is TGTGCCAGCAGAACAGGGGTGGGTTTCACTGAAGCTTTCTTT.

The chain carries TRBV28 and TRBJ2-7; 7 nucleotides align to TRBD1. This CDR3 spans 16 amino acids. V shed 4 bases, J shed 2 bases, and the junction held 11 bases outside the gene matches. Germline V lookup: CDR1 MDHEN, CDR2 SYDVKM. CDR3 region: CASSSRGQRNTYEQYF. As DNA, the CDR3 is TGTGCCAGCAGTTCTAGGGGGCAAAGGAATACCTACGAGCAGTACTTC.

The genes are TRBV7-8 and TRBJ1-5, with 9 bases that match TRBD1. With 5 bases clipped from V and 5 bases from J, the junction kept 10 bases outside the gene matches. The CDR3 sequence is 16 residues long. Germline values: CDR1 SGHVS, CDR2 FQNEAQ. In nucleotides, the CDR3 is TGTGCCAGCAGCCTCCGGGACAGGGTCTGGGATCAGCCCCAGCATTTT. The encoded protein is CASSLRDRVWDQPQHF.

The rearrangement joins TRBV4-3 to TRBJ1-6; the D gene is possibly TRBD1 (6 bases). The CDR3 runs 16 residues. The V end was cut by 2 bases, the J end by 10 bases, with 18 bases between. Germline V gene data show CDR1 as LGHNA and CDR2 as YSLEER. CDR3 sequence (DNA): TGCGCCAGCAGCCAATTCGGGGGGGCTGTAGGCTCACCCCTCCACTTT. This sequence encodes CASSQFGGAVGSPLHF.

This clone was detected only once. Other DNA sequences of this sample code for an identical CDR3. This chain connects TRBV9 to TRBJ2-5; the D gene is possibly TRBD1 (6 bases). This CDR3 comprises 14 residues. The V gene lost 2 bases and the J gene lost 3 bases, with 11 bases spanning the gap. Germline V gene data show CDR1 as SGDLS and CDR2 as YYNGEE. This CDR3 reads CASSVGAGEETQYF. The CDR3 coding sequence is TGTGCCAGCAGCGTGGGGGCAGGGGAAGAGACCCAGTACTTC.

This clone came up once. The rearrangement uses TRBV4-1 and TRBJ2-2; 11 positions agree with TRBD1. CDR1 and CDR2 (germline): MGHRA, YSYEKL. The CDR3 has 16 residues. V was clipped by 4 bases and J by 4 bases; unmatched bases: 5. The CDR3 DNA reads TGCGCCAGCAGCCCGGACAGGGGGCGAAGCACCGGGGAGCTGTTTTTT. As protein: CASSPDRGRSTGELFF.

The rearrangement joins TRBV2 to TRBJ1-2, with a weak D call TRBD1 (5 bases). V lost 2 bases to trimming and J lost 2 bases, with 9 bases between them. Germline V gene sequence: CDR1 SNHLY, CDR2 FYNNEI. The CDR3 covers 14 residues. The CDR3 protein is CASSEQGTNYGYTF. CDR3 DNA: TGTGCCAGCAGTGAACAGGGAACGAACTATGGCTACACCTTC.

The chain has TRBV15 and TRBJ1-2, with D possibly matching TRBD1 (6 bases). Trimming shortened V by 8 bases and J by 4 bases, and 20 bases separated the two germline ends. Germline V gene data show CDR1 as LNHNV and CDR2 as YYDKDF (reference sequence). The CDR3 consists of 15 residues. The CDR3 nucleotides are TGTGCCACCCCGCCAGGGGCTAAAGACTCCTATGGCTACACCTTC. Its translation: CATPPGAKDSYGYTF. The entire variable domain, with the rest obtained from reference TRBV15 and TRBJ1-2, is as follows: DAMVIQNPRYQVTQFGKPVTLSCSQTLNHNVMYWYQQKSSQAPKLLFHYYDKDFNNEADTPDNFQSRRPNTSFCFLDIRSPGLGDTAMYLCATPPGAKDSYGYTFGSGTRLTVV.

J is TRBJ2-7 and V is TRBV28, with D perhaps matching TRBD1 (6 bases). V was shortened by 1 base and J by 5 bases, with 12 bases between the two germline ends. Germline V lookup: CDR1 MDHEN, CDR2 SYDVKM. This CDR3 comprises 14 residues. The CDR3 reads CASSLSQGSHEQYF. The CDR3 region has the DNA TGTGCCAGCAGTTTATCGCAGGGGTCCCACGAGCAGTACTTC.

This clone was detected only a few times. CDR3: CASSYTSGRQETQYF. Here the CDR3 DNA reads TGTGCCAGCAGTTATACTAGCGGGCGTCAAGAGACCCAGTACTTC. This chain connects TRBV6-5 to TRBJ2-5; 9 bases map to TRBD2. V trimming: 3 bases; J trimming: 2 bases; junction bases outside the gene matches: 4. CDR1 MNHEY and CDR2 SVGAGI come from the germline V gene. This CDR3 has 15 amino acids.

The chain is built from TRBV7-3 and TRBJ2-3, with 7 bases identical to TRBD2. Looked up from germline, CDR1 is SGHTA and CDR2 is FQGTGA. This CDR3 spans 16 amino acids. V gave up 2 bases and J gave up 0 bases; unmatched junction bases: 5. The CDR3 bases are TGTGCCAGCAGCTTAGGGTGGGGGGGAAGCACAGATACGCAGTATTTT. It encodes CASSLGWGGSTDTQYF.

This clone has a handful of counts. Other DNA sequences within the sample encode an identical CDR3. The chain combines TRBV5-1 with TRBJ2-1; weak D call: TRBD2 (6 bases). CDR3 length equals 15 residues. The V gene's germline CDR1 is SGHRS and CDR2 YFSETQ. Trimming took off 0 bases at V and 0 bases at J, with 7 bases between the two ends. The CDR3 here is CASSLGGGSYNEQFF. In DNA, the CDR3 is TGCGCCAGCAGCTTGGGGGGAGGCTCCTACAATGAGCAGTTCTTC.

This clone turned up a few times. The J gene is TRBJ2-7, the V gene TRBV4-2, with D possibly being TRBD2 (5 bases). Trimming took off 4 bases at V and 2 bases at J, with 15 bases between the two ends. CDR1 LGHNA and CDR2 YNFKEQ come from the germline V gene. The CDR3 contains 15 residues. The CDR3, as DNA: TGTGCCAGCAGCCCTGGGGATAGCGAAGCCTACGAGCAGTACTTC. This codes for CASSPGDSEAYEQYF.

This sequence joins TRBV5-4 and TRBJ1-3; 7 bases are a match to TRBD1. After removal of 4 bases from V and 2 bases from J, the junction contained 3 bases not matched to a gene. Looked up from germline, CDR1 is SGHNT and CDR2 is YYREEE (reference sequence). The CDR3 is 14 residues long. In nucleotides, the CDR3 is TGTGCCAGCAGCCCTGGACAGGCTGGAAACACCATATATTTT. Encoded protein: CASSPGQAGNTIYF.

V is TRBV10-2 and J is TRBJ2-7; weak D call: TRBD1 (6 bases). The V and J ends lost 3 bases and 6 bases respectively, with 12 bases between them. Germline V gene lookup returns CDR1 WSHSY and CDR2 SAAADI. CDR3 length equals 13 residues. The CDR3 region is CASSETGHGEQYF. The CDR3 DNA follows: TGCGCCAGCAGTGAAACAGGGCACGGCGAGCAGTACTTC.

Of note for this clone: Distinct nucleotide sequences in the sample also encode this CDR3. The chain recombines TRBV2 with TRBJ2-3, with 7 bases aligning to TRBD2. There are 17 residues in the CDR3. Germline CDR1 and CDR2: SNHLY and FYNNEI. V lost 6 bases to trimming and J lost 2 bases; unmatched junction nucleotides: 14. The CDR3, as DNA: TGTGCCAGCAGGAGCGCATCGGGAGGCCAATTCACAGATACGCAGTATTTT. The encoded protein is CASRSASGGQFTDTQYF.

This clone was seen a single time. V usage is TRBV6-5 and J usage is TRBJ2-7, with a weak D call TRBD1 (5 bases). From germline, CDR1 is MNHEY and CDR2 SVGAGI. Trimming left V 3 bases short and J 2 bases short, with 14 bases between. This CDR3 comprises 15 residues. Written as DNA, the CDR3 is TGTGCCAGCAGTTATCAGAGAAGGGGAACCTACGAGCAGTACTTC. It encodes CASSYQRRGTYEQYF.

This clone has only one observation. This chain connects TRBV7-2 to TRBJ1-3; 8 nucleotides agree with TRBD1. The junction had 4 bases not matched to a gene; V was cut back by 4 bases and J by 2 bases. Germline V gives CDR1 SGHTA, CDR2 FQGNSA. This CDR3 is built from 15 residues. The chain's CDR3 is CASSSDREAGNTIYF. The CDR3 bases are TGTGCCAGCAGCTCGGACAGGGAGGCTGGAAACACCATATATTTT.

The V call is TRBV5-6, the J call TRBJ1-4; D might be TRBD1 (6 bases). This CDR3 spans 16 amino acids. Germline loops: CDR1 SGHDT, CDR2 YYEEEE. V was pared by 4 bases and J by 2 bases, with 15 bases between. CDR3 in DNA: TGTGCCAGCAGCGAGGGGGGGGGTTCGACTAATGAAAAACTGTTTTTT. It specifies CASSEGGGSTNEKLFF.

J is TRBJ2-1 and V is TRBV9; 7 bases are a match to TRBD2. The CDR3 has 17 amino acids. V gave up 2 bases and J gave up 6 bases; unmatched junction bases: 14. CDR1 is SGDLS and CDR2 is YYNGEE in the germline V gene. This CDR3 is CASSVGGSGIVGNEQFF. The DNA of the CDR3 is TGTGCCAGCAGCGTGGGGGGGAGCGGGATCGTAGGCAATGAGCAGTTCTTC.